Listed below are T cell receptor beta chains from one sample, sequenced in a study of OX40 agonist ivuxolimab in advanced cancers. Libraries were prepared by immunoSEQ multiplex PCR; TCRdb keeps only in-frame clonotypes and omits some of them. Of 60,000 to 90,000 clones listed, about 80% are singletons. Specimen: CD4+ or CD8+ T cells sorted from blood, collected in a trial of the OX40 agonist ivuxolimab. All receptors derive from an adult with an advanced solid tumor such as melanoma, head and neck, liver or kidney cancer. The CDR3 runs from the conserved cysteine through the conserved F or W.

TRBJ1-1,TRBV7-2,CASSFGGARGTEAFF
TRBJ2-2,TRBV30,CAWSRGGRRPGELFF
TRBJ2-6,TRBV28,CASKSGANVLTF
TRBJ1-5,TRBV11-2,CASSLEGGNQPQHF
TRBJ1-1,TRBV28,CASTPGATEAFF
TRBJ2-7,TRBV14,CASSQEASYYEQYF
TRBJ1-5,TRBV28,CASSPIGTGAQPQHF
TRBJ1-1,TRBV7-9,CASSPRGPLTEAFF
TRBJ1-1,TRBV6-1,CASSEVGLNTEAFF
TRBJ2-3,TRBV2,CASSRGDTDTQYF
TRBJ1-4,TRBV19,CASSTVINEKLFF
TRBJ2-1,TRBV11-2,CASSFKGGHWEQFF
TRBJ2-1,TRBV28,CASSFGLARNEQFF
TRBJ2-1,TRBV5-1,CASSSIAGGLGNEQFF
TRBJ1-2,TRBV7-9,CASSLGVRYGYTF
TRBJ2-1,TRBV19,CASSSPRAGSSNEQFF
TRBJ1-2,TRBV29-1,CSVVTGLGGYTF
TRBJ2-7,TRBV5-6,CASSLQGYEQYF
TRBJ1-2,TRBV21-1,CASSKRGGEFYGYTF
TRBJ1-1,TRBV18,CASSPPNRNTEAFF
TRBJ2-1,TRBV5-1,CASSFGDRQDEQFF
TRBJ1-5,TRBV5-8,CASSRTGVGQPQHF
TRBJ1-2,TRBV11-2,CASSFSGSYGYTF
TRBJ1-1,TRBV2,CASSVEGSTEAFF
TRBJ1-1,TRBV6-5,CASSSSRQGRGEAFF
TRBJ2-1,TRBV21-1,CASTINRTSGKDEQFF
TRBJ2-3,TRBV4-1,CASSQGGGAGTDTQYF
TRBJ1-1,TRBV18,CASGGSLDTEAFF
TRBJ2-3,TRBV4-1,CASSQVGDRGKSTDTQYF
TRBJ1-1,TRBV28,CASSLSREAFF
TRBJ2-2,TRBV7-9,CASSPRRGPTGELFF
TRBJ2-5,TRBV2,CASSRGLKETQYF
TRBJ2-5,TRBV7-2,CASSLAHGETQYF
TRBJ1-5,TRBV19,CASRHRAESYSNQPQHF
TRBJ1-4,TRBV11-2,CASSTPGGQVEKLFF
TRBJ2-6,TRBV7-8,CASSSYGGRDVLTF
TRBJ2-3,TRBV30,CAWSVGDIDTQYF
TRBJ1-6,TRBV18,CASSPPTRSPLHF
TRBJ1-4,TRBV6-5,CASRGGRPDEKLFF
TRBJ2-3,TRBV7-3,CASSLTSGKQDTQYF
TRBJ1-2,TRBV28,CASSSSGSGYTF
TRBJ1-4,TRBV10-2,CASSRGQPLATNEKLFF
TRBJ2-5,TRBV11-2,CASSFERGSETQYF
TRBJ2-3,TRBV5-1,CASSFRDSRTDTQYF
TRBJ1-2,TRBV28,CASTVGQMGYTF
TRBJ2-5,TRBV5-4,CANKETQYF
TRBJ1-6,TRBV11-2,CASSLGGTLHF
TRBJ1-4,TRBV7-9,CASSSQGAVGEKLFF
TRBJ1-5,TRBV2,CASSADYQPQHF
TRBJ1-4,TRBV7-2,CASSPVAGPRLGNEKLFF
TRBJ2-7,TRBV28,CASTAAGMAQYEQYF
TRBJ2-2,TRBV25-1,CASRKTGTGYTGELFF
TRBJ1-3,TRBV7-2,CASSPRTGSGNTIYF
TRBJ1-2,TRBV6-5,CAASGQGAHGYTF
TRBJ2-7,TRBV7-2,CASSEYAGTRSYEQYF